The subject of this entry is one TCR beta chain. The sample comes from a study of blood T cell repertoires in COVID-19. Across the study: Specimens from acute and convalescent COVID-19 originated in the United States, Italy and Spain. PBMCs, B-cell-depleted T cells, or T cells were the source of the cDNA or gDNA that made up the material.

The germline CDR1 and CDR2 sequences are MDHEN and SYDVKM. The CDR3 has 16 residues. With 5 bases removed from V and 0 bases from J, the gap between germline ends came to 16 bases. The authors' processing: Amplification of reference gene primers provided the estimated nucleated cell counts. The data were produced by immunoSEQ multiplex PCR, yet TCRdb's version contains in-frame clones alone and is incomplete. D and trimming were read from the DNA, whereas the V and J calls and clone size are those reported in that table. The data show about 58,000 clones, with more than 60% seen just once and nearly 5% held by the top ten.

Sequenced input: peripheral blood. The genes are TRBV28 and TRBJ2-5; D is perhaps TRBD2 (6 bases). This receptor was obtained from a human donor in a cohort sampled during active COVID-19. The CDR3 loop reads CASSLGLGTYQETQYF. The CDR3 bases are TGTGCCAGCAGTCTAGGACTTGGGACTTACCAAGAGACCCAGTACTTC.